The text below deals with one TCR beta chain. The sample belongs to a study of regulatory T cells in long-lasting Graves disease. Time point noted: newly diagnosed GD, antithyroid drugs for less than 3 months. The TCR library was made from RNA that had been extracted from PBMCs in TRIzol. Germline V gene data show CDR1 as SGHRS and CDR2 as YFSETQ. CDR3 length: 17 residues. With 3 bases clipped from V and 7 bases from J, the junction kept 14 bases outside the gene matches. Libraries of TCR beta came from iRepertoire HTBI primers plus Arm-PCR of CDR3 regions. TCRdb re-derived calls from the multiplex PCR reads in MiXCR, one entry per CDR3 protein. This table holds some 600,000 distinct CDR3 sequences, approximately 16% found once. These data were also filed under a second study, of T cells in Graves' hyperthyroidism and ophthalmopathy.

This receptor was taken from a man between 18 and 35 years old with Graves disease. V usage is TRBV5-1 and J usage is TRBJ1-4; TRBD1 matches at 8 bases. This specimen consisted of peripheral blood mononuclear cells (PBMCs), obtained at new diagnosis, from a patient treated with antithyroid drugs. CDR3 in amino acids: CASSSTLPGGNREKLFF. The CDR3 DNA reads TGCGCCAGCAGCTCAACATTACCAGGGGGCAACCGTGAAAAACTGTTTTTT.